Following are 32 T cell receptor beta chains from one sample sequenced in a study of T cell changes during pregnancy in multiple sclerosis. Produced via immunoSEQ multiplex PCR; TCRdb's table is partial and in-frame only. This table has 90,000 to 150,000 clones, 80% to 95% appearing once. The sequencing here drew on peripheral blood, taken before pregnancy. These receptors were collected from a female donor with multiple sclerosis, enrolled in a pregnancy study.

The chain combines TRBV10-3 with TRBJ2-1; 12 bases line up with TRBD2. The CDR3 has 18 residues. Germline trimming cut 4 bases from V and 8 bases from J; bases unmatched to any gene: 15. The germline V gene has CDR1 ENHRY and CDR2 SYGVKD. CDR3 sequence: CAISGYTSGTSGPYEQFF. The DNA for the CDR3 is TGTGCCATCAGTGGCTACACCTCCGGGACTAGCGGGCCCTATGAGCAGTTCTTC.

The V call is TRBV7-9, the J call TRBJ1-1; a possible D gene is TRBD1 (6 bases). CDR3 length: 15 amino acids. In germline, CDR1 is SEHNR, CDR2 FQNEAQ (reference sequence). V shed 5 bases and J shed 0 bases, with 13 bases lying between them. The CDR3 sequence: CASSPSDSMNTEAFF. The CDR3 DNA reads TGTGCCAGCAGCCCTTCGGACAGCATGAACACTGAAGCTTTCTTT.

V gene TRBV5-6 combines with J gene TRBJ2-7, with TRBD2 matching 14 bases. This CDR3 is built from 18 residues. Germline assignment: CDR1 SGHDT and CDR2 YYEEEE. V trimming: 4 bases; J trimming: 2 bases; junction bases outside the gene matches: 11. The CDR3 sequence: CASSGAGLAGGPPYEQYF. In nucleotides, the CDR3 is TGTGCCAGCAGCGGGGCAGGACTAGCGGGGGGCCCTCCCTACGAGCAGTACTTC.

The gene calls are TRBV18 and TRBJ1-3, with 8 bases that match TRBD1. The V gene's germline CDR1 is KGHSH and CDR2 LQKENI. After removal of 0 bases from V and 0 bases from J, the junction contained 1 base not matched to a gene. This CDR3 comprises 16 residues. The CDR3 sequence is CASSPPGTGSGNTIYF. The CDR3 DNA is TGTGCCAGCTCACCACCAGGGACAGGCTCTGGAAACACCATATATTTT.

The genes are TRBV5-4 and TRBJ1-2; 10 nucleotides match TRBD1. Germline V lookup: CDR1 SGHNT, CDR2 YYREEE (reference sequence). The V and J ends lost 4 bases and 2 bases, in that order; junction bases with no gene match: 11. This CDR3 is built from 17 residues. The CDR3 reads CASSPMRGGQGNYGYTF. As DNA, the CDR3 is TGTGCCAGCAGCCCTATGAGGGGGGGACAGGGGAACTATGGCTACACCTTC. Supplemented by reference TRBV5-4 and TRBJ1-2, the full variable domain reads ETGVTQSPTHLIKTRGQQVTLRCSSQSGHNTVSWYQQALGQGPQFIFQYYREEENGRGNFPPRFSGLQFPNYSSELNVNALELDDSALYLCASSPMRGGQGNYGYTFGSGTRLTVV.

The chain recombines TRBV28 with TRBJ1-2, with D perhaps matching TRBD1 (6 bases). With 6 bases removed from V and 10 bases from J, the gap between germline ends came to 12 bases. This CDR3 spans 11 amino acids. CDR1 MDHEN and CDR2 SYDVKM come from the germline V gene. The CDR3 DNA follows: TGTGCCAGCAGATCGACAGGAGACTACACCTTC. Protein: CASRSTGDYTF.

The CDR3 loop is CAWASGIAYEQYF. The CDR3 bases are TGTGCCTGGGCTAGCGGGATCGCATACGAGCAGTACTTC. V and J are TRBV30 and TRBJ2-7, with 9 bases that match TRBD2. This CDR3 is 13 amino acids long. Per germline, CDR1 GTSNPN and CDR2 SVGIG (reference sequence). V shed 5 bases and J 4 bases; nucleotides not matched to a gene: 6.

For the CDR3, the DNA is TGTGCCAGTAGCCCCACTAGCGGGAGGCCAGATACGCAGTATTTT. It encodes CASSPTSGRPDTQYF. J is TRBJ2-3 and V is TRBV19; 12 bases align to TRBD2. The CDR3 spans 15 residues. V gave up 6 bases and J gave up 4 bases; unmatched junction bases: 5. Germline V lookup: CDR1 LNHDA, CDR2 SQIVND (reference sequence).

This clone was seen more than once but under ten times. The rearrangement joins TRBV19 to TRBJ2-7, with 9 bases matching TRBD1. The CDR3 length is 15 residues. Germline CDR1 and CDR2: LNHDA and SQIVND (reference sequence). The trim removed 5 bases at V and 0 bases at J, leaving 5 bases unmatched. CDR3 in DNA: TGTGCCAGTAGTCCGGGACAGGGCTACTCCTACGAGCAGTACTTC. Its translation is CASSPGQGYSYEQYF.

DNA of the CDR3: TGTGCCTGGAGTGGTACGGGTCAACAAGAGACCCAGTACTTC. Translation gives CAWSGTGQQETQYF. The chain combines TRBV30 with TRBJ2-5; unclear D gene. This CDR3 is 14 amino acids long. The germline gives CDR1 GTSNPN, CDR2 SVGIG (reference sequence). Trimming removed 1 base from V and 2 bases from J, with 11 bases in between.

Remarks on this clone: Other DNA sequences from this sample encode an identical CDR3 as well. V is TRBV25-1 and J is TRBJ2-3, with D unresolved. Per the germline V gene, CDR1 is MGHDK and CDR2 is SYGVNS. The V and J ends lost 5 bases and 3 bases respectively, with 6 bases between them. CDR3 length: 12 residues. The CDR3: CASSRGTDTQYF. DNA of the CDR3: TGTGCCAGCAGTCGAGGAACAGATACGCAGTATTTT.

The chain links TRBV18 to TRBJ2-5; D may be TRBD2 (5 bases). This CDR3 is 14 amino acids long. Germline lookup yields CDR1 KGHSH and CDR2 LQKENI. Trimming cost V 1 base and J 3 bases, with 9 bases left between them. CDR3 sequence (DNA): TGTGCCAGCTCACCACTTCAAGCGGAAGAGACCCAGTACTTC. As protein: CASSPLQAEETQYF.

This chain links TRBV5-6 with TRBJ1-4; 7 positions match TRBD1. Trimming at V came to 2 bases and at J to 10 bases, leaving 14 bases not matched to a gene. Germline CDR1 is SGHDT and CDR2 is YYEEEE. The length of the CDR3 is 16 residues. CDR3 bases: TGTGCCAGCAGCTTCCGGGACAGCCGGCGAGGTGGAAAACTGTTTTTT. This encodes CASSFRDSRRGGKLFF.

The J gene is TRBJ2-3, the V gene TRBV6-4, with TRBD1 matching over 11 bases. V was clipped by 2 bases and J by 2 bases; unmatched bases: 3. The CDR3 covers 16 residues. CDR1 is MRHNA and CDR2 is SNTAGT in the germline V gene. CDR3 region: CASSDGQGAATDTQYF. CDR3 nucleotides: TGTGCCAGCAGTGACGGACAGGGGGCCGCCACAGATACGCAGTATTTT.

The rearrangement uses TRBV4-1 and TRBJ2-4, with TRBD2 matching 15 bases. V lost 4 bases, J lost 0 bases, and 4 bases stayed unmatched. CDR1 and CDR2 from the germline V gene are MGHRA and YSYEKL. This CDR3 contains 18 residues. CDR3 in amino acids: CASSPGLAGGLAKNIQYF. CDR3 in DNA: TGCGCCAGCAGCCCGGGACTAGCGGGAGGCCTAGCCAAAAACATTCAGTACTTC.

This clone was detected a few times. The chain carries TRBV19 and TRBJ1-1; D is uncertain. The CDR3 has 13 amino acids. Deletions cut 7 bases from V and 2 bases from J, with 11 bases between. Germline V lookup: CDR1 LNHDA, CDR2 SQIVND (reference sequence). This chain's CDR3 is CASNVYGNTEAFF. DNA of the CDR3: TGTGCCAGTAATGTCTACGGTAACACTGAAGCTTTCTTT.

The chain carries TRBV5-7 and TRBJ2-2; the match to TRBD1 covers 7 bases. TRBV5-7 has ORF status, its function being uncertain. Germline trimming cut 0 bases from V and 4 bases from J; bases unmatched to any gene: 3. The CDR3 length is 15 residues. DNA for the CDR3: TGTGCCAGCAGCTTGGAGGCAGGGGGCACCGGGGAGCTGTTTTTT. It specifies CASSLEAGGTGELFF.

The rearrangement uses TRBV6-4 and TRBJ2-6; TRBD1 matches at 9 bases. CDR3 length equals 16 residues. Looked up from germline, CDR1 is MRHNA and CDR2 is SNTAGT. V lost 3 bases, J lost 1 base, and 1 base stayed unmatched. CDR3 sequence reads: CASSEGTGSGANVLTF. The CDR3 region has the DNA TGTGCCAGCAGTGAGGGGACAGGGTCTGGGGCCAACGTCCTGACTTTC.

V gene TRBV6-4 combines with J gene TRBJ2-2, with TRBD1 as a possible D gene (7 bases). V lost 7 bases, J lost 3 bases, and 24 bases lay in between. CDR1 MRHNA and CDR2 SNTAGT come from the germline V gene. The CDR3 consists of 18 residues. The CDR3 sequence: CASIRGTEHRGDTGELFF. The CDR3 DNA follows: TGTGCCAGCATTCGGGGGACAGAGCACCGGGGAGACACCGGGGAGCTGTTTTTT.

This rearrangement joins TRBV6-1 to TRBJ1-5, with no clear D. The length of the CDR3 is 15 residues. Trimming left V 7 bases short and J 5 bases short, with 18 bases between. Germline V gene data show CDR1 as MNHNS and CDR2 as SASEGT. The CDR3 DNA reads TGTGCCAGCAACCCCTCGGGAGACCGGGATCAGCCCCAGCATTTT. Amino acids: CASNPSGDRDQPQHF.

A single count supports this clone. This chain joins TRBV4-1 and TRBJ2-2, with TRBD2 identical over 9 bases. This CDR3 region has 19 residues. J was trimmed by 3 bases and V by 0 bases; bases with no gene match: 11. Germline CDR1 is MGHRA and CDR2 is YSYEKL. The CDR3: CASSQEGAGGPVDTGELFF. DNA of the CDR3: TGCGCCAGCAGCCAAGAGGGGGCGGGAGGGCCAGTGGACACCGGGGAGCTGTTTTTT.

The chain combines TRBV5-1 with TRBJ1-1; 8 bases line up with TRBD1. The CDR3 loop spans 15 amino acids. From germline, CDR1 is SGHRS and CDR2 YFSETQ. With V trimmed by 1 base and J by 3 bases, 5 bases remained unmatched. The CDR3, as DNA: TGCGCCAGCAGCTTGAGTCCAGGGGGCGACACTGAAGCTTTCTTT. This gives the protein CASSLSPGGDTEAFF.

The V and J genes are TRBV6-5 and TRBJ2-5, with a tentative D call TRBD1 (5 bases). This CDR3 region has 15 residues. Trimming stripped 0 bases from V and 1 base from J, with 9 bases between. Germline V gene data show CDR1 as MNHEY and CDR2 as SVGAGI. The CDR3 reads CASSYSGQGQETQYF. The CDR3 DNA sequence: TGTGCCAGCAGTTACTCGGGGCAGGGCCAAGAGACCCAGTACTTC.

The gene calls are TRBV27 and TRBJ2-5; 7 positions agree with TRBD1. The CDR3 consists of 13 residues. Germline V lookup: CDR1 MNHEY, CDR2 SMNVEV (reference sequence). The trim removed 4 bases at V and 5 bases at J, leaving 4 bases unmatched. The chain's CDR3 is CASSYTGAETQYF. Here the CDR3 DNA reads TGTGCCAGCAGTTACACAGGGGCCGAGACCCAGTACTTC.

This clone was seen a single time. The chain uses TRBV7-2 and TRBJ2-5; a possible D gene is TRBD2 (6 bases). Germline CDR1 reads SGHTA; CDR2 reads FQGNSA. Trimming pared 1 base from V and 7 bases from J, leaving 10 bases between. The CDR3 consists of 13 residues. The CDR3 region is CASSLGPGGTQYF. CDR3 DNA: TGTGCCAGCAGCTTAGGACCCGGGGGGACCCAGTACTTC.

This CDR3 reads CASTEGETQYF. The CDR3 nucleotides read TGTGCCAGCACCGAGGGAGAGACCCAGTACTTC. The genes are TRBV11-2 and TRBJ2-5; D might be TRBD2 (5 bases). V dropped 7 bases and J dropped 4 bases, with 7 bases sitting between them. The length of the CDR3 is 11 residues. Germline loops: CDR1 SGHAT, CDR2 FQNNGV.

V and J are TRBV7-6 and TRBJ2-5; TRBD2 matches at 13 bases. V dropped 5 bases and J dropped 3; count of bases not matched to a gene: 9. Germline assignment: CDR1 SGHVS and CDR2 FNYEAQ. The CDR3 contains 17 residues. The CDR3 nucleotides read TGTGCCAGCAGCCCACGTTGGACTAGCGGGGGTAAAGAGACCCAGTACTTC. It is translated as CASSPRWTSGGKETQYF.

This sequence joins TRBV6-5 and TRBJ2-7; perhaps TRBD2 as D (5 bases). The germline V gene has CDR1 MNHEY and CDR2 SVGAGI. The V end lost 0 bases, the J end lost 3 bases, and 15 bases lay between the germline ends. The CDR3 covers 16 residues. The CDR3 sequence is CASSYSKGGSNYEQYF. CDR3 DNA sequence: TGTGCCAGCAGTTACTCGAAAGGCGGGTCTAACTACGAGCAGTACTTC.

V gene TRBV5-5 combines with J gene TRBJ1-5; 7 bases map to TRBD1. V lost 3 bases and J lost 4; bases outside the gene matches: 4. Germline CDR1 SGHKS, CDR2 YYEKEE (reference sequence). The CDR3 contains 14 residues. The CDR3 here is CASSSGQPNQPQHF. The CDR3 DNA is TGTGCCAGCAGCTCGGGACAGCCTAATCAGCCCCAGCATTTT.

In DNA form, the CDR3 reads TGTGCCAGCAGCTTAACCCAGGGTGAGCAGTTCTTC. Translated: CASSLTQGEQFF. V gene TRBV7-3 combines with J gene TRBJ2-1, with a weak D call TRBD1 (5 bases). Trimming took off 0 bases at V and 9 bases at J, with 6 bases between the two ends. Germline V CDR1 and CDR2: SGHTA, FQGTGA. The CDR3 runs 12 residues.

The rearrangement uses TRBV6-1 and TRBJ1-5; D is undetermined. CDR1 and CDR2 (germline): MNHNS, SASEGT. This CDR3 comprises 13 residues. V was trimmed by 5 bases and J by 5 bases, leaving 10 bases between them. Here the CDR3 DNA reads TGTGCCAGCAGTCTCAAAAGCGATCAGCCCCAGCATTTT. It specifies CASSLKSDQPQHF.

Written as DNA, the CDR3 is TGTGCCAGCAGTTACTCGCCAGCTGAAGCTTTCTTT. Translated, it gives CASSYSPAEAFF. The chain couples TRBV6-5 to TRBJ1-1; D is undetermined. Germline values: CDR1 MNHEY, CDR2 SVGAGI. V lost 0 bases to trimming and J lost 6 bases, with 5 bases between them. The CDR3 is made up of 12 amino acids.